One and the same sample provided the 2 T cell receptor beta chains below, sequenced in a study of CD8+CD57+ T cells in acquired aplastic anemia. Sequencing involved patients with CD8+CD57+ cell expansion previously shown by flow cytometry. According to the study, genomic DNA was the template for TCR beta VDJ and CDR3 profiling. TCRdb itself ran the reads through MiXCR, one entry per CDR3 protein. The sample holds 450,000 to 550,000 distinct CDR3 sequences; around 32% are singletons and the top ten take nearly 0.85%. Sequenced input: sorted CD4+, CD8+, or CD8+CD57+ T cells (not recorded which) from PBMCs. Every receptor here comes from a human donor with aplastic anemia.

The sample holds many counts of this clonotype. This chain connects TRBV7-8 to TRBJ2-7; no firm D call. V was cut by 5 bases and J by 2 bases, with 7 bases left in between. Germline V lookup: CDR1 SGHVS, CDR2 FQNEAQ. The CDR3 spans 12 residues. Here the CDR3 DNA reads TGTGCCAGCAGCATAACACCCTACGAGCAGTACTTC. Protein product: CASSITPYEQYF.

There are a few counts of this clonotype. This chain joins TRBV27 and TRBJ1-5, with D possibly matching TRBD1 (5 bases). Germline V lookup: CDR1 MNHEY, CDR2 SMNVEV (reference sequence). V lost 5 bases, J lost 2 bases, and 13 bases lay in between. The CDR3 length is 15 residues. CDR3 DNA sequence: TGTGCCAGCAGTGCGACAGTTTATCGCAATCAGCCCCAGCATTTT. Translation gives CASSATVYRNQPQHF.